The 12 T cell receptor beta chains given below trace back to one sample, sequenced in a study of shared clonotypes between healthy human individuals. Generated by immunoSEQ multiplex PCR, the TCRdb table keeps only in-frame clones and is missing some. This table holds about 2 million clones, about 95% found once. The specimen sequenced was naive CD4+ T cells sorted from blood. Subset noted: CD45RA+ positively selected. The receptors were gathered from a man aged 18 to 30 in good health.

The chain has TRBV28 and TRBJ1-5; D gene ambiguous. This CDR3 contains 15 residues. Trimming cost V 4 bases and J 6 bases, with 16 bases left between them. Germline assignment: CDR1 MDHEN and CDR2 SYDVKM. CDR3 in DNA: TGTGCCAGCAGTTCGCCCGGGGAGGTGGGTCAGCCCCAGCATTTT. This gives the protein CASSSPGEVGQPQHF.

With regard to this clone: Other DNA sequences in this sample translate to the same CDR3. The V gene is TRBV5-1, the J gene TRBJ2-7, with unresolved D. The length of the CDR3 is 12 residues. The germline V gene encodes CDR1 SGHRS and CDR2 YFSETQ. Trimming cost V 0 bases and J 3 bases, with 4 bases left between them. CDR3 amino acids: CASSLADYEQYF. In DNA form, the CDR3 reads TGCGCCAGCAGCTTGGCGGACTACGAGCAGTACTTC.

This clone has a single count. The chain employs TRBV5-5 and TRBJ2-7, with D possibly TRBD1 on 6 matching bases. CDR3 length: 16 residues. The V and J ends lost 4 bases and 4 bases respectively, with 21 bases between them. The germline V gene encodes CDR1 SGHKS and CDR2 YYEKEE (reference sequence). The CDR3 DNA reads as TGTGCCAGCAGCCCCTCATGGACAGTCGCCTTATACGAGCAGTACTTC. Protein sequence: CASSPSWTVALYEQYF.

V and J are TRBV2 and TRBJ1-4, with D maybe TRBD1 (5 bases). Germline V CDR1 and CDR2: SNHLY, FYNNEI. Trimming took 8 bases from V and 8 from J, leaving 15 bases between them. The CDR3 covers 13 residues. The CDR3 DNA is TGTGCCAGCCGCCGGGACGGAAAGGAAAAACTGTTTTTT. Translating gives CASRRDGKEKLFF.

As to this clone: This same CDR3 is encoded by further DNA sequences in the sample. The chain combines TRBV18 with TRBJ1-4; D remains ambiguous. This CDR3 has 13 residues. Trimming removed 1 base from V and 7 bases from J, with 7 bases in between. Germline V CDR1 and CDR2: KGHSH, LQKENI. The CDR3 nucleotides are TGTGCCAGCTCACCACTCGATGGTGAAAAACTGTTTTTT. Translation gives CASSPLDGEKLFF.

The chain uses TRBV7-2 and TRBJ1-6; no clear D gene. V lost 8 bases and J 7 bases, leaving 12 bases between the germline ends. Per germline, CDR1 SGHTA and CDR2 FQGNSA. This CDR3 region has 13 residues. The CDR3 bases are TGTGCCAGCGATCCGACTGGGAATTCACCCCTCCACTTT. Amino acid sequence: CASDPTGNSPLHF.

This clone has a single count. The chain uses TRBV9 and TRBJ2-3; D call uncertain. The length of the CDR3 is 15 residues. The V end was cut by 1 base, the J end by 2 bases, with 11 bases between. CDR1 is SGDLS, CDR2 YYNGEE, per germline. The DNA for the CDR3 is TGTGCCAGCAGCGTAAATGGGCACGCCACAGATACGCAGTATTTT. Protein: CASSVNGHATDTQYF.

This CDR3 is CAISEPRTYEQYF. The CDR3 DNA reads TGTGCCATCAGTGAGCCTCGTACCTACGAGCAGTACTTC. This chain uses TRBV10-3 with TRBJ2-7, with D unresolved. Looked up from germline, CDR1 is ENHRY and CDR2 is SYGVKD. This CDR3 contains 13 residues. Trimming shortened V by 2 bases and J by 2 bases, and 7 bases separated the two germline ends.

The chain couples TRBV7-9 to TRBJ2-6; the match to TRBD1 covers 7 bases. The CDR3 sequence is 17 residues long. V trimming: 6 bases; J trimming: 4 bases; junction bases outside the gene matches: 12. Germline CDR1 SEHNR, CDR2 FQNEAQ (reference sequence). This CDR3 is CASRFVPQGNGANVLTF. CDR3 coding DNA: TGTGCCAGCAGGTTCGTCCCACAGGGGAACGGGGCCAACGTCCTGACTTTC.

V usage is TRBV28 and J usage is TRBJ1-4; D call uncertain. The CDR3 sequence is 14 residues long. V lost 7 bases, J lost 2 bases, and 11 bases lay in between. Looked up from germline, CDR1 is MDHEN and CDR2 is SYDVKM. The DNA of the CDR3 is TGTGCCAGCACCCTCTCGGGGACTAATGAAAAACTGTTTTTT. Amino acid sequence: CASTLSGTNEKLFF. The variable domain in full, with the rest retrieved from reference TRBV28 and TRBJ1-4, is DVKVTQSSRYLVKRTGEKVFLECVQDMDHENMFWYRQDPGLGLRLIYFSYDVKMKEKGDIPEGYSVSREKKERFSLILESASTNQTSMYLCASTLSGTNEKLFFGSGTQLSVL.

The V call is TRBV28, the J call TRBJ2-7; perhaps TRBD1 as D (6 bases). The CDR3 loop spans 16 amino acids. V lost 2 bases and J 1 base, leaving 15 bases between the germline ends. Germline V lookup: CDR1 MDHEN, CDR2 SYDVKM. The CDR3 here is CASSLPSDRKSYEQYF. CDR3 bases: TGTGCCAGCAGTTTACCCTCAGACAGGAAATCCTACGAGCAGTACTTC.

The chain joins TRBV7-9 to TRBJ2-2; TRBD1 matches 7 bases. Trimming cost V 4 bases and J 2 bases; bases outside gene matches: 4. The CDR3 totals 15 residues. Germline CDR1 and CDR2: SEHNR and FQNEAQ (reference sequence). The DNA of the CDR3 is TGTGCCAGCAGCTCCCGGGACAGTAACACCGGGGAGCTGTTTTTT. This codes for CASSSRDSNTGELFF.